The text below deals with one T cell receptor (beta chain). The data were taken from a study of CD8 T cells in Susac syndrome. The CDR3 spans 15 residues. Trimming took 2 bases from V and 2 from J, leaving 7 bases between them. The T cells that were sequenced for TCR beta were CD8+ and CD4+ cells from blood. cDNA came from about 0.5 to 1 ug RNA primed by random hexamers. Amplification of TCR beta CDR3 used immunoSEQ multiplex PCR across 54 Vbeta and 13 Jbeta. TCRdb reprocessed the immunoSEQ multiplex PCR reads via MiXCR and lists one record per CDR3 protein. Counted here are about 110,000 distinct CDR3 sequences, 90% to 98% occurring once; the ten biggest clones make up 0.096%.

Material for sequencing was CD4+ T cells from PBMCs. The TCR was taken from a human donor in good health. The chain is built from TRBV12-3 or TRBV12-4 and TRBJ2-6; D is ambiguous. CDR3 nucleotides: TGTGCCAGCAGTTTAAATGGGGCTGGGGCCAACGTCCTGACTTTC. It codes for CASSLNGAGANVLTF.